This T cell receptor beta chain stems from a study of blood T cell repertoires in COVID-19. The junction had 8 bases not matched to a gene; V was cut back by 3 bases and J by 0 bases. Germline V gene lookup returns CDR1 SGHRS and CDR2 YFSETQ. The CDR3 contains 16 residues. Assay: immunoSEQ multiplex PCR; the TCRdb copy retains only in-frame clones and omits some. Seen here are about 14,000 clones, 80% to 90% observed once, and the top ten hold 26%. This TCR came from a woman aged 50 to 60 with active or convalescent COVID-19. The V call is TRBV5-1, the J call TRBJ1-1, with 7 bases aligning to TRBD1. Sample: peripheral blood. In DNA form, the CDR3 reads TGCGCCAGCAGCTACACAGGGGTGCGGATGAACACTGAAGCTTTCTTT. It specifies CASSYTGVRMNTEAFF.